Shown below are 32 T cell receptor beta chains from a single sample sequenced in a study of blood T cell repertoires in COVID-19 (TCRdb year 2020). Preparation of the library involved the immunoSEQ multiplex PCR assay. TCRdb limited this immuneACCESS table to in-frame rearrangements with V and J called. A share of clones is missing; checked studies link under half to unresolved V genes, and the rest is unexplained. This sample has roughly 570,000 clones in its table, and 85% to 90% of those were observed once. The ten largest clones capture around 7.8% of the sample. Sample: peripheral blood. The receptors were sampled from a woman between 50 and 59 years old with COVID-19, enrolled during active disease.

V usage is TRBV5-4 and J usage is TRBJ1-3, with 8 bases fitting TRBD1. CDR3 size: 15 residues. CDR1 SGHNT and CDR2 YYREEE come from the germline V gene (reference sequence). Losses at the gene ends were 0 bases for V and 1 base for J; bases not matched to a gene: 0. The CDR3 bases are TGTGCCAGCAGCTTGGGGACAGGGTCTGGAAACACCATATATTTT. Its protein is CASSLGTGSGNTIYF.

V gene TRBV5-4 combines with J gene TRBJ1-4; 7 bases are a match to TRBD1. V shed 4 bases and J 6 bases; nucleotides not matched to a gene: 3. CDR3 length: 13 residues. Looked up from germline, CDR1 is SGHNT and CDR2 is YYREEE (reference sequence). The DNA of the CDR3 is TGTGCCAGCAGCCAGCAGGGGGATGAAAAACTGTTTTTT. This gives the protein CASSQQGDEKLFF.

This clone was observed a few times. The chain carries TRBV20-1 and TRBJ1-2; 10 nucleotides match TRBD1. Losses at the gene ends were 3 bases for V and 8 bases for J; bases not matched to a gene: 12. Germline CDR1 and CDR2: DFQATT and SNEGSKA (reference sequence). The CDR3 is made up of 15 amino acids. The CDR3 DNA reads as TGCAGTGCTAGTACCCCCGGGACAGGGGTCCGCGGCTACACCTTC. Translation gives CSASTPGTGVRGYTF.

This clone was seen a single time. The chain is built from TRBV11-2 and TRBJ2-7; 10 bases agree with TRBD1. Germline V gives CDR1 SGHAT, CDR2 FQNNGV. The CDR3 contains 15 residues. J was trimmed by 6 bases and V by 5 bases; bases with no gene match: 10. The CDR3 nucleotides are TGTGCCAGCAGCCTACCCGGGACAGGGGCATCCGAGCAGTACTTC. Translated: CASSLPGTGASEQYF.

The chain is built from TRBV4-2 and TRBJ1-4; 7 nucleotides line up with TRBD1. CDR1 is LGHNA and CDR2 is YNFKEQ in the germline V gene. The V gene end was trimmed by 1 base and the J gene end by 6 bases; junction bases not matched to a gene: 8. The CDR3 is 16 residues long. CDR3 nucleotides: TGTGCCAGCAGCCAAGCCGCAACAGGGGCGGATGAAAAACTGTTTTTT. It encodes CASSQAATGADEKLFF.

This chain connects TRBV3-1 (or the pseudogene TRBV3-2) to TRBJ1-6; TRBD1 matches 9 bases. V shed 4 bases and J 10 bases; nucleotides not matched to a gene: 8. The CDR3 is made up of 15 amino acids. Germline loops: CDR1 LGHDT, CDR2 YNNKEL (reference sequence). The CDR3 is CASSPPGQGKSPLHF. The CDR3 region has the DNA TGTGCCAGCAGCCCACCGGGACAGGGAAAATCACCCCTCCACTTT.

This clone was seen only once. The gene calls are TRBV24-1 and TRBJ1-2; D is perhaps TRBD1 (6 bases). V lost 2 bases, J lost 8 bases, and 17 bases lay in between. The V gene's germline CDR1 is KGHDR and CDR2 SFDVKD. The CDR3 is made up of 15 amino acids. DNA for the CDR3: TGTGCCACCAGTGATTCCGAGGGGGGGATTCGGGGCTACACCTTC. Protein: CATSDSEGGIRGYTF.

V is TRBV5-1 and J is TRBJ1-2; D is unclear. With 4 bases removed from V and 2 bases from J, the gap between germline ends came to 21 bases. CDR3 length: 17 amino acids. From germline, CDR1 is SGHRS and CDR2 YFSETQ. CDR3 DNA sequence: TGCGCCAGCAGCGCCGGACGCGGGTCCCTCCCCAACTATGGCTACACCTTC. Its translation: CASSAGRGSLPNYGYTF.

The chain couples TRBV19 to TRBJ2-3, with 9 bases that match TRBD1. Germline CDR1 and CDR2: LNHDA and SQIVND (reference sequence). J was trimmed by 2 bases and V by 4 bases; bases with no gene match: 4. The CDR3 totals 15 residues. The chain's CDR3 is CASSRDRASTDTQYF. The CDR3 DNA follows: TGTGCCAGTAGTAGGGACAGGGCCTCCACAGATACGCAGTATTTT.

This clone turned up a few times. The sample has other DNA sequences that encode this CDR3 too. The chain joins TRBV9 to TRBJ1-1; D not certain. Trimming shortened V by 4 bases and J by 3 bases, and 7 bases separated the two germline ends. CDR3 size: 12 residues. Germline V gene data show CDR1 as SGDLS and CDR2 as YYNGEE. The CDR3, as DNA: TGTGCCAGCAGCCCGAGGGACACTGAAGCTTTCTTT. Its protein is CASSPRDTEAFF.

This chain joins TRBV6-2 or TRBV6-3 and TRBJ1-5, with D perhaps matching TRBD1 (6 bases). V was clipped by 4 bases and J by 0 bases, with 13 bases between them. Germline-derived CDR1 and CDR2 are MNHEY and SVGEGT. The CDR3 runs to 16 residues. The CDR3 here is CASSSGRGYSNQPQHF. The CDR3 DNA reads TGTGCCAGCAGTTCCGGGAGGGGGTATAGCAATCAGCCCCAGCATTTT.

The chain is built from TRBV30 and TRBJ1-1; a weak D match, TRBD1 (6 bases). V was cut by 1 base and J by 6 bases, with 9 bases left in between. The germline V gene encodes CDR1 GTSNPN and CDR2 SVGIG (reference sequence). This CDR3 region has 12 residues. This chain's CDR3 is CAWSAGVAEAFF. The DNA of the CDR3 is TGTGCCTGGAGTGCAGGGGTAGCTGAAGCTTTCTTT.

This clone showed up just a few times. The genes are TRBV2 and TRBJ2-2; 9 nucleotides line up with TRBD1. The CDR3 is made up of 15 amino acids. Trimming at V came to 6 bases and at J to 4 bases, leaving 6 bases not matched to a gene. CDR1 is SNHLY, CDR2 FYNNEI, per germline. The CDR3 loop reads CASSGTGHGTGELFF. CDR3 sequence (DNA): TGTGCCAGCAGCGGGACAGGGCACGGCACCGGGGAGCTGTTTTTT. The complete variable domain, with remaining parts taken from reference TRBV2 and TRBJ2-2, reads EPEVTQTPSHQVTQMGQEVILRCVPISNHLYFYWYRQILGQKVEFLVSFYNNEISEKSEIFDDQFSVERPDGSNFTLKIRSTKLEDSAMYFCASSGTGHGTGELFFGEGSRLTVL.

The chain carries TRBV27 and TRBJ2-5; TRBD1 aligns across 7 bases. The CDR3 loop spans 15 amino acids. The trim removed 4 bases at V and 4 bases at J, leaving 9 bases unmatched. The germline gives CDR1 MNHEY, CDR2 SMNVEV (reference sequence). CDR3 nucleotide sequence: TGTGCCAGCAGTTCCCGGGACAGCGTTTTAGAGACCCAGTACTTC. The encoded protein is CASSSRDSVLETQYF.

The CDR3 spells CASSKGPQANTEAFF. The DNA of the CDR3 is TGTGCCAGCTCGAAGGGGCCGCAGGCGAACACTGAAGCTTTCTTT. The chain uses TRBV18 and TRBJ1-1; D may be TRBD1 (5 bases). This CDR3 region has 15 residues. Per germline, CDR1 KGHSH and CDR2 LQKENI. V shed 6 bases and J shed 1 base, with 15 bases lying between them.

The chain carries TRBV4-1 and TRBJ2-3, with a possible D match to TRBD2 (7 bases). CDR1 is MGHRA and CDR2 is YSYEKL in the germline V gene. The CDR3 contains 13 residues. Trimming took off 0 bases at V and 10 bases at J, with 11 bases between the two ends. The CDR3 nucleotides are TGCGCCAGCAGCCAAGAGGAAGGGGGGGCGCAGTATTTT. Its translation: CASSQEEGGAQYF.

The genes are TRBV24-1 and TRBJ1-1, with 8 bases identical to TRBD1. The V gene's germline CDR1 is KGHDR and CDR2 SFDVKD. V trimming: 3 bases; J trimming: 1 base; junction bases outside the gene matches: 3. The CDR3 spans 15 residues. As DNA, the CDR3 is TGTGCCACCAGTGATGCGACAGGGGAGAACACTGAAGCTTTCTTT. Its translation is CATSDATGENTEAFF.

In this sample, this clone turned up a few times. The V call is TRBV19, the J call TRBJ1-2; D not certain. Deletions cut 3 bases from V and 4 bases from J, with 15 bases between. Germline CDR1 LNHDA, CDR2 SQIVND (reference sequence). The CDR3 has 15 amino acids. Here the CDR3 DNA reads TGTGCCAGTAGTATTGCGGCATCCGAGAGCTATGGCTACACCTTC. Its protein is CASSIAASESYGYTF.

The genes are TRBV28 and TRBJ1-6, with 7 bases identical to TRBD1. The V and J ends lost 2 bases and 13 bases, in that order; junction bases with no gene match: 14. The CDR3 contains 16 residues. The germline CDR1 and CDR2 sequences are MDHEN and SYDVKM. The CDR3 coding sequence is TGTGCCAGCAGTTTACCTGGACAGGCCGGCTACAACCCCCTCCACTTT. It yields the protein CASSLPGQAGYNPLHF.

The rearrangement joins TRBV19 to TRBJ2-3, with TRBD2 identical over 7 bases. V dropped 6 bases and J dropped 5; count of bases not matched to a gene: 5. Germline assignment: CDR1 LNHDA and CDR2 SQIVND (reference sequence). The CDR3 contains 13 residues. The CDR3 loop reads CASSPREGDTQYF. DNA of the CDR3: TGTGCCAGTAGCCCCAGGGAGGGAGATACGCAGTATTTT.

The chain couples TRBV7-9 to TRBJ2-5, with D possibly being TRBD2 (6 bases). The CDR3 is made up of 16 amino acids. CDR1 and CDR2 (germline): SEHNR, FQNEAQ (reference sequence). Trimming cost V 4 bases and J 1 base, with 16 bases left between them. CDR3 in amino acids: CASSSQRLGPQETQYF. CDR3 sequence (DNA): TGTGCCAGCAGCTCACAACGACTAGGACCCCAAGAGACCCAGTACTTC.

This clone has only a few counts. V usage is TRBV9 and J usage is TRBJ2-3; no reliable D call. Deletions cut 4 bases from V and 1 base from J, with 7 bases between. The germline V gene has CDR1 SGDLS and CDR2 YYNGEE. This CDR3 is built from 13 residues. The chain's CDR3 is CASSNLGTDTQYF. The CDR3 nucleotides read TGTGCCAGCAGCAACCTAGGCACAGATACGCAGTATTTT.

Details on this clone: Other DNA sequences in the sample encode the same CDR3. V is TRBV7-9 and J is TRBJ2-7; TRBD2 might be the D (5 bases). This CDR3 region has 14 residues. V lost 5 bases and J lost 4, with 15 bases in between. Germline CDR1 is SEHNR and CDR2 is FQNEAQ (reference sequence). CDR3 sequence (DNA): TGTGCCAGCAGCCCTCCGGCGGGCGGGTACGAGCAGTACTTC. The encoded protein is CASSPPAGGYEQYF.

The CDR3 spells CASSLVVDEKLFF. CDR3 nucleotides: TGTGCCAGCAGTTTAGTAGTGGATGAAAAACTGTTTTTT. This sequence joins TRBV6-5 and TRBJ1-4; no firm D call. Trimming left V 4 bases short and J 6 bases short, with 9 bases between. This CDR3 is built from 13 residues. From germline, CDR1 is MNHEY and CDR2 SVGAGI.

The V gene is TRBV5-6, the J gene TRBJ1-4, with TRBD1 matching over 9 bases. The J segment lost 7 bases and the V segment lost 4 bases, leaving 8 bases of the junction unmatched. This CDR3 is built from 15 residues. CDR1 and CDR2 from the germline V gene are SGHDT and YYEEEE. CDR3 coding DNA: TGTGCCAGCAGCGCCACCGGGACAGGGTCTGAAAAACTGTTTTTT. Its protein product is CASSATGTGSEKLFF.

The chain is built from TRBV4-2 and TRBJ2-1, with TRBD2 matching 10 bases. The CDR3 loop spans 17 amino acids. Per germline, CDR1 LGHNA and CDR2 YNFKEQ. The junction had 11 bases not matched to a gene; V was cut back by 3 bases and J by 6 bases. CDR3 DNA: TGTGCCAGCAGCCAGGTCATGGCAGCGGGGGGGCTCAATGAGCAGTTCTTC. This codes for CASSQVMAAGGLNEQFF.

The V call is TRBV7-7, the J call TRBJ2-5; no clear D gene. The CDR3 sequence is 13 residues long. Germline CDR1 and CDR2: SSHAT and FNYEAQ (reference sequence). Trimming cost V 0 bases and J 5 bases, with 7 bases left between them. CDR3 bases: TGTGCCAGCAGCTTAGCGAGTATGGAGACCCAGTACTTC. The encoded protein is CASSLASMETQYF.

The chain recombines TRBV29-1 with TRBJ2-4; a possible D gene is TRBD1 (6 bases). This CDR3 has 14 amino acids. The V end was cut by 6 bases, the J end by 0 bases, with 12 bases between. Germline V gene data show CDR1 as SQVTM and CDR2 as ANQGSEA. CDR3 nucleotide sequence: TGCAGCGTCCAGGGGCACTTAGCCAAAAACATTCAGTACTTC. Translation: CSVQGHLAKNIQYF.

This sequence joins TRBV30 and TRBJ2-7; maybe TRBD2 (6 bases). This CDR3 contains 15 residues. The germline CDR1 and CDR2 sequences are GTSNPN and SVGIG (reference sequence). Trimming took 0 bases from V and 4 from J, leaving 16 bases between them. CDR3 in DNA: TGTGCCTGGAGTGTAGATGGCGGGAATGCGTACGAGCAGTACTTC. It translates to CAWSVDGGNAYEQYF.

Turning to this clone: The identical CDR3 is also encoded by other nucleotide sequences in the sample. The chain is built from TRBV18 and TRBJ2-3; 7 bases match TRBD1. The junction had 3 bases not matched to a gene; V was cut back by 6 bases and J by 0 bases. The CDR3 covers 14 residues. Germline loops: CDR1 KGHSH, CDR2 LQKENI. CDR3 sequence reads: CASSPGQSTDTQYF. Here the CDR3 DNA reads TGTGCCAGCTCGCCGGGACAGAGCACAGATACGCAGTATTTT.

This chain links TRBV2 with TRBJ2-7; 8 bases are shared with TRBD2. V was pared by 2 bases and J by 5 bases, with 11 bases of the junction left unmatched. CDR3 length: 16 amino acids. Germline CDR1 and CDR2: SNHLY and FYNNEI. CDR3 sequence: CASSEMGRGGTDEQYF. The DNA of the CDR3 is TGTGCCAGCAGTGAAATGGGACGGGGGGGCACAGACGAGCAGTACTTC. Complete variable domain (other parts from reference TRBV2 and TRBJ2-7): EPEVTQTPSHQVTQMGQEVILRCVPISNHLYFYWYRQILGQKVEFLVSFYNNEISEKSEIFDDQFSVERPDGSNFTLKIRSTKLEDSAMYFCASSEMGRGGTDEQYFGPGTRLTVT.

The J gene is TRBJ1-4, the V gene TRBV30; 9 bases line up with TRBD1. This CDR3 has 15 amino acids. Trimming at V came to 0 bases and at J to 4 bases, leaving 3 bases not matched to a gene. The germline gives CDR1 GTSNPN, CDR2 SVGIG (reference sequence). CDR3: CAWSVQGAFNEKLFF. As DNA, the CDR3 is TGTGCCTGGAGTGTACAGGGGGCGTTTAATGAAAAACTGTTTTTT.